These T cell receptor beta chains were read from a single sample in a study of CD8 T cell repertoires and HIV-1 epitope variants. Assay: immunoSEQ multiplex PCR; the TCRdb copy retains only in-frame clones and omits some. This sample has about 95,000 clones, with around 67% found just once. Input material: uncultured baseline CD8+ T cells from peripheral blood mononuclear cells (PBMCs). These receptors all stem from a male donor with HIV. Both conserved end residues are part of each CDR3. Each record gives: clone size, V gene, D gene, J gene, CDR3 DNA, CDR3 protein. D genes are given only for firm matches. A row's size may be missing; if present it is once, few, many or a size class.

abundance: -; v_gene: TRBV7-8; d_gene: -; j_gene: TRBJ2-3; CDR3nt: TGTGCCAGCAGCCCAGAAGGCGGTAGCACAGATACGCAGTATTTT; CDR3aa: CASSPEGGSTDTQYF
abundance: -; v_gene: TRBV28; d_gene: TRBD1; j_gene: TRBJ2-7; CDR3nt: TGTGCCAGCAGTTTCCGGGACAGAAGGACCTACGAGCAGTACTTC; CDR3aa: CASSFRDRRTYEQYF
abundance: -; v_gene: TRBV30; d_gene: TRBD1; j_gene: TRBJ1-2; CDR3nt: TGTGCCTGGAGTCTTACACCCCAGGACAGGGTCTATGGCTACACCTTC; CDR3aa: CAWSLTPQDRVYGYTF
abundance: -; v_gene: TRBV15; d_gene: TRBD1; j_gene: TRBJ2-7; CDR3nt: TGTGCCACCAGCAGAGCGGATATCGGGACAGCCTCCTACGAGCAGTACTTC; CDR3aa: CATSRADIGTASYEQYF
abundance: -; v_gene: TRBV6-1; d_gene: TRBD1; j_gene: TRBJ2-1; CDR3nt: TGTGCCAGCAGACAGGGGGGCTACAATGAGCAGTTCTTC; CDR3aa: CASRQGGYNEQFF
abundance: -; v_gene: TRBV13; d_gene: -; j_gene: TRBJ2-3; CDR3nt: TGTGCCGGCGGAGAGGGGTTGGGCACAGATACGCAGTATTTT; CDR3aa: CAGGEGLGTDTQYF
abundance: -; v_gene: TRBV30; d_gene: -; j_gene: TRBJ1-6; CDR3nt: TGTGCCTGGAGTGGGGGAGATAATTCACCCCTCCACTTT; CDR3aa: CAWSGGDNSPLHF
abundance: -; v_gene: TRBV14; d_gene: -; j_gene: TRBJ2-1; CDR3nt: TGTGCCAGCAGCCCCCCCGGGGGTCTAGGAAACAATGAGCAGTTCTTC; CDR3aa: CASSPPGGLGNNEQFF
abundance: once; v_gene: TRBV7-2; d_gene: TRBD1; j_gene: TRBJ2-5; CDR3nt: TGTGCCAGCAGCCGGGACAGTTTGTACCAAGAGACCCAGTACTTC; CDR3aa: CASSRDSLYQETQYF
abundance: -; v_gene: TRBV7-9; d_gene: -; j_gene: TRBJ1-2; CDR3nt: TGTGCCAGCAGCTCACAGGGTGGGGTCTACTATGGCTACACCTTC; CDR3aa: CASSSQGGVYYGYTF
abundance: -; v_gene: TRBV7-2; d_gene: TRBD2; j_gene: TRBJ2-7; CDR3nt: TGTGCCAGCAGCTTAAGGTTGGGGACTAGCGGGAGGAGCTCCTACGAGCAGTACTTC; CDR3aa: CASSLRLGTSGRSSYEQYF
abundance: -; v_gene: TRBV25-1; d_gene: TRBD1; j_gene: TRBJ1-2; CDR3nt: TGTGCCAGCAGTGAAAGGGACAGGGGTTTCTATGGCTACACCTTC; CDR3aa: CASSERDRGFYGYTF
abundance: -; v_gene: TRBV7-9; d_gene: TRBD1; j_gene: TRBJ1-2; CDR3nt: TGTGCCAGCACGATAGGACAGGGGGCCAACTATGGCTACACCTTC; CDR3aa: CASTIGQGANYGYTF
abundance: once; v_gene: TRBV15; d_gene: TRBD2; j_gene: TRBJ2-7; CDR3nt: TGTGCCACCAGCCCGCCTCGGGGGGACGAGCAGTACTTC; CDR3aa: CATSPPRGDEQYF
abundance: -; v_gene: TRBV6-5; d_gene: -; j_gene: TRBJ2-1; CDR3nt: TGTGCCAGCAGTTATCGACTAGACAATGAGCAGTTCTTC; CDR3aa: CASSYRLDNEQFF
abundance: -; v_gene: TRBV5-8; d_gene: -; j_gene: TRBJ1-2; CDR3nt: TGTGCCAGCAGCTTGGAATTGGACACCTATGGCTACACCTTC; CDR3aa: CASSLELDTYGYTF
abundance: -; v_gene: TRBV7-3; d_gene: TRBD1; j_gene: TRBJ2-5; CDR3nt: TGTGCCAGCAGCTTACAGGGGGCTGGTATGGAGACCCAGTACTTC; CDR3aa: CASSLQGAGMETQYF
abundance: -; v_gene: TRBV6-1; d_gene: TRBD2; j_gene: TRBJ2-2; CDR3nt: TGTGCCAGCCAAGGGGCTAGCGGGAGAACCGGGGAGCTGTTTTTT; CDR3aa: CASQGASGRTGELFF
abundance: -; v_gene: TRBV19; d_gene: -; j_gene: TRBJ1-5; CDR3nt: TGTGCCAGTAGTTCTGGATGGTCCGGGGATCAGCCCCAGCATTTT; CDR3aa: CASSSGWSGDQPQHF
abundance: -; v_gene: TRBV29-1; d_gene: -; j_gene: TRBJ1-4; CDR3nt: TGCAGCGGACAAACAGGGTTTGGTGAAAAACTGTTTTTT; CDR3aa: CSGQTGFGEKLFF
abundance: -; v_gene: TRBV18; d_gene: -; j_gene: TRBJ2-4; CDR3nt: TGTGCCAGCTCACGCTCATACATTCAGTACTTC; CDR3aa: CASSRSYIQYF
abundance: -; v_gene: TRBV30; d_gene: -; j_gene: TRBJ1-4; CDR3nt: TGTGCCTGGAGGTCTCATCAGGGGAACGGTGAAAAACTGTTTTTT; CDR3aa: CAWRSHQGNGEKLFF
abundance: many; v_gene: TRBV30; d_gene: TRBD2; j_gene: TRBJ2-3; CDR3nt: TGTGCCTGGAGTATCGGACTAGCGGGGGCTACAGATACGCAGTATTTT; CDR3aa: CAWSIGLAGATDTQYF
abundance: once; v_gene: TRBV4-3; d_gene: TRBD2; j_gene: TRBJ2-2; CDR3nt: TGCGCCAGCAGCCAAGAGCTGAGGAGCGGGAGATTAACGAACACCGGGGAGCTGTTTTTT; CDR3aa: CASSQELRSGRLTNTGELFF
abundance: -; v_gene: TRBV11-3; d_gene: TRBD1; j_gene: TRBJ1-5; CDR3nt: TGTGCCAGCAGTGACAGGGCGGGGAATCAGCCCCAGCATTTT; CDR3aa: CASSDRAGNQPQHF
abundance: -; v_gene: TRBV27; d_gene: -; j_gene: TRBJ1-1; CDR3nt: TGTGCCAGCTGGAGGGCGGGGAACACTGAAGCTTTCTTT; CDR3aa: CASWRAGNTEAFF
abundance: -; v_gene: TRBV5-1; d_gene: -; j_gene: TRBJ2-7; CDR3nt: TGCGCCAGCAGCTTGGACGGAGGGCCCTACGAGCAGTACTTC; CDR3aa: CASSLDGGPYEQYF
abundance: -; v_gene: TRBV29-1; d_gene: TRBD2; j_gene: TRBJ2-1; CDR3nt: TGCAGCGTTGAAGATCTGGAGACTAGCTTGGCCAATGAGCAGTTCTTC; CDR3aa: CSVEDLETSLANEQFF
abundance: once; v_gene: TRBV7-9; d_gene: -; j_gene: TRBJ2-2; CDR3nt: TGTGCCAGCAGCTTTGCTGGGATCACCGGGGAGCTGTTTTTT; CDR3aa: CASSFAGITGELFF
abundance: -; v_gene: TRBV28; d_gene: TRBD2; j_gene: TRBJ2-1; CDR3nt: TGTGCCAGCAGTCCCCGAGATAGCGGGGGTCGGAATGAGCAGTTCTTC; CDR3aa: CASSPRDSGGRNEQFF
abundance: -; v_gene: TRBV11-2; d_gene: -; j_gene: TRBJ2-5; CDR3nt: TGTGCCAGCAGCCCATCGGTTGCCCAAGAGACCCAGTACTTC; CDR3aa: CASSPSVAQETQYF
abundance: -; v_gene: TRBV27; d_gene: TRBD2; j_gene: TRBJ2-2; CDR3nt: TGTGCCAGCAGTTTATGGGGACTAGCGGGGAAATCCGGGGAGCTGTTTTTT; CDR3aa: CASSLWGLAGKSGELFF
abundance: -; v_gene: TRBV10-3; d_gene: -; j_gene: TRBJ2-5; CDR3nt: TGTGCCATCAGTGTAAGAGAGGGGGAGACCCAGTACTTC; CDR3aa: CAISVREGETQYF
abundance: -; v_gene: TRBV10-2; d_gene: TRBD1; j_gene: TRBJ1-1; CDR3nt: TGCGCCAGCAGAACCGGACAGGGGGGGCGAAGCACTGAAGCTTTCTTT; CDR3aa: CASRTGQGGRSTEAFF
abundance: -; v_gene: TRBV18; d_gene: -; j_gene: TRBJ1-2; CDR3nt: TGTGCCAGCTCACCACCGGTCAGGGCCTATGGCTACACCTTC; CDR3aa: CASSPPVRAYGYTF
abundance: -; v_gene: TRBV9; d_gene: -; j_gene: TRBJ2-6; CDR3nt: TGTGCCAGCAGCCTAGGGAGCTCTGGGGCCAACGTCCTGACTTTC; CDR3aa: CASSLGSSGANVLTF
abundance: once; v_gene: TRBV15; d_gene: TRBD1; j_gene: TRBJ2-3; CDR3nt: TGTGCCACCAGCAGGGACAGGGGCACAGATACGCAGTATTTT; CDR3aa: CATSRDRGTDTQYF
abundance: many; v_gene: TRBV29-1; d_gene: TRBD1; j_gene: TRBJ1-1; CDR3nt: TGCAGCGCGAGGACAGGGGACACTGAAGCTTTCTTT; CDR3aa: CSARTGDTEAFF
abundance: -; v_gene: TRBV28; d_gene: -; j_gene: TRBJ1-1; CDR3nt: TGTGCCAGCAGTTTAGGGGTAGGGAACACTGAAGCTTTCTTT; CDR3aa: CASSLGVGNTEAFF
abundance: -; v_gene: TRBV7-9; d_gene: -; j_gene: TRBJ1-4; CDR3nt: TGTGCCAGCAGCAACCGGAGGGAGGGCCTTAATGAAAAACTGTTTTTT; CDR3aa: CASSNRREGLNEKLFF
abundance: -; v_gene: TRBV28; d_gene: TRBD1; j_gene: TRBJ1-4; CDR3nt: TGTGCCAGCAGTACAGGGGCAAGAGAAAAACTGTTTTTT; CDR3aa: CASSTGAREKLFF
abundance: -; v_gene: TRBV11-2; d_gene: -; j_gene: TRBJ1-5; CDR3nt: TGTGCCAGCAGCTTAGATGGGGATAGCAATCAGCCCCAGCATTTT; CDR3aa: CASSLDGDSNQPQHF
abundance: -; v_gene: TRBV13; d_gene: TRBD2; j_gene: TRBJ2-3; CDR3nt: TGTGCCAGCAGCTTAGGCAAAACTAGCGGGAGTCGTGATACGCAGTATTTT; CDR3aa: CASSLGKTSGSRDTQYF
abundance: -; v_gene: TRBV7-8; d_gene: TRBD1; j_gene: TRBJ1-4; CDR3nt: TGTGCCAGCAGCTTAGCTTGGGACAGGGTAGGGAAACTGTTTTTT; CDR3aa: CASSLAWDRVGKLFF
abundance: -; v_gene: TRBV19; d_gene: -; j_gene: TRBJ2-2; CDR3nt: TGTGCCAGTAGTATAGGCCTATACACCGGGGAGCTGTTTTTT; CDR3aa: CASSIGLYTGELFF
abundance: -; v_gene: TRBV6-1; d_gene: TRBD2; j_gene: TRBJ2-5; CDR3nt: TGTGCCAGCAGTGGCTTCACCGGGACTAGGACGTCCTACCAAGAGACCCAGTACTTC; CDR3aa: CASSGFTGTRTSYQETQYF
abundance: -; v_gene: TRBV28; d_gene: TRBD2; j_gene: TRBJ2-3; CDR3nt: TGTGCCAGCATTCTTTCAGCGGGAGGGCCCCTTGGCACAGATACGCAGTATTTT; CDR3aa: CASILSAGGPLGTDTQYF
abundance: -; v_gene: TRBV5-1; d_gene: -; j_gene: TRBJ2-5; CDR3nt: TGCGCCAGCAGCTTGGGGGGGCTGGAGACCCAGTACTTC; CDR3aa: CASSLGGLETQYF
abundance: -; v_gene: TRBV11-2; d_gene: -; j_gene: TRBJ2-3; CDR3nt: TGTGCCAGCAGCTTAGAAAGGTTGGGAGCTATTCCCACAGATACGCAGTATTTT; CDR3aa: CASSLERLGAIPTDTQYF
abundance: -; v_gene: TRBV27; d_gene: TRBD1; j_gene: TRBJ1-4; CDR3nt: TGTGCCAGCAGTTTACTTCGGGACAGGGCCCCAACTAATGAAAAACTGTTTTTT; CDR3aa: CASSLLRDRAPTNEKLFF
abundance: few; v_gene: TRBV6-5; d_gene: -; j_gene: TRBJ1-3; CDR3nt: TGTGCCAGCACCTTAGACAGCTTCTCTGGAAACACCATATATTTT; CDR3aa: CASTLDSFSGNTIYF
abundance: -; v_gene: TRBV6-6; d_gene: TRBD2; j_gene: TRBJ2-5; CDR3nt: TGTGCCAGCATACCAGCGGGGGGCCCCCAAGAGACCCAGTACTTC; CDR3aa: CASIPAGGPQETQYF